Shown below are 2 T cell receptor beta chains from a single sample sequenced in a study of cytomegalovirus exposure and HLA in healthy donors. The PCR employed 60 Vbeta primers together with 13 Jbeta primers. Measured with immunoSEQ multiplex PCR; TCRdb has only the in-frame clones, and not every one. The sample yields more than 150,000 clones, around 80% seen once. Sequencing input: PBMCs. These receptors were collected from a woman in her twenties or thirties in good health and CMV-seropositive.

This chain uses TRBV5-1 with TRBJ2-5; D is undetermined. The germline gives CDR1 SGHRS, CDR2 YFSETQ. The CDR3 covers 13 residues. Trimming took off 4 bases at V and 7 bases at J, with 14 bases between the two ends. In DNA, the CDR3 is TGCGCCAGCAGCCTGACCCTTTCAGGGACCCAGTACTTC. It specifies CASSLTLSGTQYF.

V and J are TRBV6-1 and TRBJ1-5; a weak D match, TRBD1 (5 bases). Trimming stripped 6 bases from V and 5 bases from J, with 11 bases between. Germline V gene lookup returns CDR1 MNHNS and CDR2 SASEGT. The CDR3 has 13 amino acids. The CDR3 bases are TGTGCCAGCAGCCCAGGGCGGCATCAGCCCCAGCATTTT. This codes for CASSPGRHQPQHF.